The 14 T cell receptor beta chains listed next were all sequenced from one sample in a study of Graves' ophthalmopathy and Graves' hyperthyroidism. The study amplified TCR beta CDR3 regions using RNA transcripts. The first round was an RT-PCR with HTBI primers, and the second round was a multiplex PCR. TCRdb analysed the multiplex PCR reads with MiXCR anew, one entry per CDR3 protein. The table shows roughly 500,000 distinct CDR3 sequences, with roughly an eighth occurring only once. Source material: blood. All receptors derive from a woman aged 30 to 39 with Graves' ophthalmopathy.

V and J are TRBV6-1 and TRBJ1-5; weak D call: TRBD1 (6 bases). Germline values: CDR1 MNHNS, CDR2 SASEGT. V gave up 6 bases and J gave up 4 bases, with 13 bases separating them. The CDR3 spans 14 residues. CDR3 nucleotides: TGTGCCAGCAGCTGGACAGAGAGAAATCAGCCCCAGCATTTT. This sequence encodes CASSWTERNQPQHF.

The chain links TRBV20-1 to TRBJ2-7; a weak D match, TRBD2 (6 bases). CDR3 size: 14 residues. Trimming took 7 bases from V and 4 from J, leaving 20 bases between them. CDR1 and CDR2 (germline): DFQATT, SNEGSKA (reference sequence). CDR3 in DNA: TGCAGTGATAGGGAGGTAGGCCAGTGTTACGAGCAGTACTTC. This codes for CSDREVGQCYEQYF.

This clonotype was counted at least ten times. The chain carries TRBV6-1 and TRBJ2-2; 12 nucleotides agree with TRBD2. Germline V CDR1 and CDR2: MNHNS, SASEGT. The length of the CDR3 is 15 residues. V was pared by 4 bases and J by 3 bases, with 0 bases of the junction left unmatched. The CDR3 nucleotides are TGTGCCAGCAGTGGACTAGCGGGAGACACCGGGGAGCTGTTTTTT. Protein: CASSGLAGDTGELFF.

The J gene is TRBJ1-6, the V gene TRBV6-1, with D uncertain. CDR3 size: 16 residues. Looked up from germline, CDR1 is MNHNS and CDR2 is SASEGT. The germline V and J ends were trimmed by 6 bases and 5 bases, with 17 bases remaining between them. DNA of the CDR3: TGTGCCAGCAGAACGGCGAAAGACGGCCATAATTCACCCCTCCACTTT. This translates into CASRTAKDGHNSPLHF.

This clonotype occurred once. J is TRBJ1-6 and V is TRBV2, with 10 bases that match TRBD1. CDR1 is SNHLY, CDR2 FYNNEI, per germline. V lost 0 bases to trimming and J lost 6 bases; unmatched junction nucleotides: 8. The CDR3 loop spans 18 amino acids. The CDR3: CASSEAGAGTGVNSPLHF. Written as DNA, the CDR3 is TGTGCCAGCAGTGAAGCTGGGGCCGGGACAGGGGTTAATTCACCCCTCCACTTT.

This clonotype was counted at least ten times. The gene calls are TRBV10-3 and TRBJ2-5; D gene unclear. With 7 bases removed from V and 5 bases from J, the gap between germline ends came to 14 bases. Germline V gene sequence: CDR1 ENHRY, CDR2 SYGVKD. The CDR3 is 13 amino acids. The DNA of the CDR3 is TGTGCCATCACCCCAGTGATCGGGGAGACCCAGTACTTC. It is translated as CAITPVIGETQYF.

This clonotype was observed at least ten times. This chain uses TRBV12-3 or TRBV12-4 with TRBJ2-7; D is perhaps TRBD1 (6 bases). CDR3 length equals 15 residues. Trimming cost V 6 bases and J 5 bases, with 20 bases left between them. DNA of the CDR3: TGTGCCAGCAGCCAGCCGGACAGACAAATCGACGAGCAGTACTTC. This sequence encodes CASSQPDRQIDEQYF.

This clonotype occurred many times. V and J are TRBV6-1 and TRBJ2-7, with 7 positions matching TRBD2. V lost 6 bases and J lost 2; bases outside the gene matches: 4. The CDR3 is 13 amino acids. Germline V CDR1 and CDR2: MNHNS, SASEGT. The CDR3 here is CASSAGRAYEQYF. As DNA, the CDR3 is TGTGCCAGCAGCGCGGGGAGGGCCTACGAGCAGTACTTC.

This clonotype was seen many times. As DNA, the CDR3 is TGTGCCAGCACCCTCTCGGTCCCCACGGATACGCAGTATTTT. Translating gives CASTLSVPTDTQYF. The rearrangement uses TRBV12-3 or TRBV12-4 and TRBJ2-3; D gene ambiguous. The ends were cut back, 7 bases at V and 6 bases at J, with 17 bases in the middle. The CDR3 sequence is 14 residues long.

This clonotype was seen just once. V usage is TRBV30 and J usage is TRBJ1-5, with D tentatively TRBD1 (6 bases). The CDR3 loop spans 14 amino acids. Between the trimmed V and J ends, which lost 0 bases and 5 bases, there was a span of 11 bases. Germline V gives CDR1 GTSNPN, CDR2 SVGIG (reference sequence). Written as DNA, the CDR3 is TGTGCCTGGAGTGTACGAGGGGGGTATCAGCCCCAGCATTTT. It encodes CAWSVRGGYQPQHF.

This clonotype was seen many times. The chain links TRBV20-1 to TRBJ2-5; D could derive from TRBD1 or TRBD2 (5 bases each). Trimming stripped 3 bases from V and 4 bases from J, with 9 bases between. The CDR3 has 12 amino acids. Germline CDR1 reads DFQATT; CDR2 reads SNEGSKA (reference sequence). This CDR3 is CSASEGLETQYF. The DNA for the CDR3 is TGCAGTGCTAGCGAGGGGCTAGAGACCCAGTACTTC.

This clonotype was recorded many times. The rearrangement uses TRBV15 and TRBJ1-1; D unclear. The CDR3 extends over 15 amino acids. V lost 1 base, J lost 2 bases, and 11 bases lay in between. Germline CDR1 reads LNHNV; CDR2 reads YYDKDF (reference sequence). The CDR3 region has the DNA TGTGCCACCAGCAGAGGAGAAGTGATTAACACTGAAGCTTTCTTT. It translates to CATSRGEVINTEAFF.

The chain couples TRBV12-3 or TRBV12-4 to TRBJ2-7, with 7 bases aligning to TRBD2. Trimming cost V 3 bases and J 4 bases; bases outside gene matches: 12. The CDR3 totals 16 residues. The CDR3 reads CASSFSGGSGIYEQYF. In DNA form, the CDR3 reads TGTGCCAGCAGTTTCTCGGGGGGTAGCGGAATTTACGAGCAGTACTTC.

Worth noting for this clonotype: A read error may account for a junction end that differs from germline. The gene calls are TRBV6-1 and TRBJ1-2; TRBD1 matches 8 bases. This CDR3 contains 12 residues. The germline V gene has CDR1 MNHNS and CDR2 SASEGT. Here the CDR3 DNA reads TGTGCCAGCAGTGAAAGGGACAGGCTGGGAGGCTTC. It codes for CASSERDRLGGF.